This T cell receptor beta chain came from a study of CD8 T cells in Susac syndrome. When the RNA was reverse transcribed, random hexamers were used with an input of about 0.5 to 1 ug. Across 54 Vbeta and 13 Jbeta, TCR beta CDR3 was amplified with immunoSEQ multiplex PCR. MiXCR, run by TCRdb on the immunoSEQ multiplex PCR reads, gives a single entry per CDR3 protein. This table has approximately 70,000 distinct CDR3 sequences, over 90% appearing once. V gave up 4 bases and J gave up 0 bases, with 12 bases separating them. This CDR3 has 15 amino acids. Germline V CDR1 and CDR2: SGHDN, FVKESK. The source of this sequence is a human donor in good health. Sequenced: CD8+ T cells from PBMCs. The genes are TRBV14 and TRBJ1-1; D gene unclear. The chain's CDR3 is CASSPYPLMNTEAFF. The CDR3 DNA follows: TGTGCCAGCAGCCCTTACCCGCTTATGAACACTGAAGCTTTCTTT.